Presented here are 3 T cell receptor beta chains from one specimen sequenced in a study of T cell repertoires in aging, cancer and after chemotherapy. A mixed TRB-A/B primer pool amplified rearranged TRB by multiplex touch-down PCR. TCRdb passed the multiplex PCR reads through MiXCR, listing each CDR3 protein once. The sample lists some 10,000 distinct CDR3 sequences, 37% occurring once. Peripheral blood genomic DNA, not sorted cells or RNA, was the template. The material sequenced was blood. The receptors originated from a human donor in good health.

This chain's CDR3 is CASSLLAGEGTDTQYF. CDR3 in DNA: TGTGCCAGCAGTCTCCTAGCGGGAGAAGGCACAGATACGCAGTATTTT. The rearrangement links TRBV28 to TRBJ2-3; 10 bases agree with TRBD2. The CDR3 consists of 16 residues. Germline V CDR1 and CDR2: MDHEN, SYDVKM. The J segment lost 1 base and the V segment lost 5 bases, leaving 6 bases of the junction unmatched. Based on the CDR3 plus reference TRBV28 and TRBJ2-3, the full variable domain is DVKVTQSSRYLVKRTGEKVFLECVQDMDHENMFWYRQDPGLGLRLIYFSYDVKMKEKGDIPEGYSVSREKKERFSLILESASTNQTSMYLCASSLLAGEGTDTQYFGPGTRLTVL.

As concerns this clonotype: A junction end diverges from the germline sequence, so it may reflect a read error. The chain links TRBV7-7 to TRBJ2-1, with 7 bases fitting TRBD1. Germline V gives CDR1 SSHAT, CDR2 FNYEAQ (reference sequence). This CDR3 is 15 amino acids long. CDR3 coding DNA: TGTGCTAGCAGCCCCGACAGGGAAGCCTACAATGAGCAGTTCTTC. This codes for CASSPDREAYNEQFF.

This CDR3 is CASRRAGLSYEQYF. CDR3 coding DNA: TGTGCCAGCAGGAGGGCAGGATTATCCTACGAGCAGTACTTC. V and J are TRBV6-5 and TRBJ2-7, with D possibly being TRBD2 (5 bases). The V end was cut by 6 bases, the J end by 1 base, with 13 bases between. The CDR3 is 14 residues long. Per the germline V gene, CDR1 is MNHEY and CDR2 is SVGAGI.